Listed below are T cell receptor beta chains from one sample, sequenced in a study of OX40 agonist ivuxolimab in advanced cancers. Repertoires were generated with immunoSEQ multiplex PCR, while TCRdb's copy carries only in-frame clones and drops some. The table lists tens of thousands of clones, around two thirds of them singletons. The sequencing here drew on CD4+ or CD8+ T cells sorted from blood, taken in a trial of the OX40 agonist ivuxolimab. The origin of the receptors is an adult with an advanced solid tumor such as melanoma, head and neck, liver or kidney cancer. Each CDR3 is given with its conserved first and last residue. Each record gives: CDR3 length, V gene, clone size, J gene, D gene, CDR3 protein, CDR3 DNA. The D gene is left open where the match is weak. The size entry is marked missing in some rows and otherwise reads once, few, many or a size class.

>14|TRBV11-3|.|TRBJ2-3|.
CASSLGGLADTQYF
TGTGCCAGCAGCTTAGGGGGACTCGCCGATACGCAGTATTTT
>14|TRBV5-1|.|TRBJ2-2|.
CASSLGQATGELFF
TGCGCCAGCAGCTTGGGACAGGCCACCGGGGAGCTGTTTTTT
>12|TRBV5-1|.|TRBJ1-1|.
CASSPRAGRAFF
TGCGCCAGCAGCCCGCGGGCAGGGAGAGCTTTCTTT
>15|TRBV19|.|TRBJ1-2|.
CASSILRGSGYGYTF
TGTGCCAGTAGTATTCTCCGGGGGTCCGGCTATGGCTACACCTTC
>14|TRBV10-3|.|TRBJ1-5|TRBD1
CATGGQDSNQPQHF
TGTGCCACGGGGGGACAGGATAGCAATCAGCCCCAGCATTTT
>14|TRBV9|.|TRBJ1-6|.
CASSVTGNNSPLHF
TGTGCCAGCAGCGTAACAGGGAATAATTCACCCCTCCACTTT
>13|TRBV29-1|.|TRBJ1-1|.
CSVVRSIGTEAFF
TGCAGCGTTGTAAGATCTATAGGGACTGAAGCTTTCTTT
>14|TRBV30|.|TRBJ1-3|TRBD1
CAWSQGTVGNTIYF
TGTGCCTGGAGTCAAGGGACAGTTGGAAACACCATATATTTT
>16|TRBV18|.|TRBJ1-4|.
CASSPITLATNEKLFF
TGTGCCAGCTCACCCATTACGTTGGCAACTAATGAAAAACTGTTTTTT
>18|TRBV4-1|few|TRBJ1-1|TRBD1
CASSQNPTGGVENTEAFF
TGCGCCAGCAGCCAGAATCCTACAGGGGGCGTTGAGAACACTGAAGCTTTCTTT
>13|TRBV9|.|TRBJ2-1|TRBD2
CASSETSGGEQFF
TGTGCCAGCAGCGAGACTAGCGGCGGTGAGCAGTTCTTC
>15|TRBV7-9|.|TRBJ1-2|TRBD1
CASSLSTGGNYGYTF
TGTGCCAGCAGCCTATCGACAGGGGGCAACTATGGCTACACCTTC
>14|TRBV7-9|once|TRBJ2-5|TRBD2
CASSRLAGQETQYF
TGTGCCAGCAGCAGACTAGCGGGCCAAGAGACCCAGTACTTC
>16|TRBV11-1|once|TRBJ2-7|.
CASSPKQRSRDYEQYF
TGTGCCAGCAGCCCAAAGCAGAGGTCGAGGGACTACGAGCAGTACTTC
>14|TRBV9|.|TRBJ1-1|TRBD1
CASSATGIGTEAFF
TGTGCCAGCAGCGCGACAGGGATTGGGACTGAAGCTTTCTTT
>17|TRBV12-5|once|TRBJ1-2|.
CASGLILDSTFNYGYTF
TGTGCTAGTGGTTTGATATTGGACAGCACCTTTAACTATGGCTACACCTTC
>15|TRBV6-6|.|TRBJ1-1|TRBD1
CASRNQQGARTEAFF
TGTGCCAGCAGAAATCAACAGGGGGCGAGGACTGAAGCTTTCTTT
>14|TRBV6-6|medium-sized|TRBJ1-5|.
CASSYSAGYLPQHF
TGTGCCAGCAGTTACTCCGCAGGCTATCTGCCCCAGCATTTT
>18|TRBV10-1|once|TRBJ1-1|.
CASSESFLQGVRNTEAFF
TGCGCCAGCAGTGAGTCCTTTTTGCAGGGAGTGCGCAACACTGAAGCTTTCTTT
>13|TRBV7-7|.|TRBJ2-2|.
CASSLEDTGELFF
TGTGCCAGCAGCTTAGAGGATACCGGGGAGCTGTTTTTT
>16|TRBV27|.|TRBJ1-5|.
CASSLPDWDSNQPQHF
TGTGCCAGCAGTTTACCGGACTGGGATAGCAATCAGCCCCAGCATTTT
>12|TRBV5-4|.|TRBJ2-1|.
CASSLSWDEQFF
TGTGCCAGCAGCTTGAGTTGGGATGAGCAGTTCTTC
>12|TRBV6-6|.|TRBJ1-5|.
CASRALNQPQHF
TGTGCCAGCAGGGCACTCAATCAGCCCCAGCATTTT
>14|TRBV6-1|.|TRBJ2-3|.
CASSPWGGTDTQYF
TGTGCCAGCAGCCCCTGGGGGGGCACAGATACGCAGTATTTT
>11|TRBV29-1|.|TRBJ2-7|.
CSIGHYYEQYF
TGCAGCATAGGACACTACTACGAGCAGTACTTC
>15|TRBV30|.|TRBJ2-2|TRBD1
CAWSVLGGVTGELFF
TGTGCCTGGAGTGTATTAGGGGGCGTCACCGGGGAGCTGTTTTTT
>14|TRBV7-3|.|TRBJ2-7|TRBD1
CASRYGTGAYEQYF
TGTGCCAGCAGGTACGGGACAGGGGCTTACGAGCAGTACTTC
>12|TRBV19|few|TRBJ1-2|.
CASTDTNYGYTF
TGTGCCAGTACTGACACCAACTATGGCTACACCTTC
>12|TRBV30|.|TRBJ1-2|.
CAWSRINYGYTF
TGTGCCTGGAGTCGCATTAACTATGGCTACACCTTC
>14|TRBV15|.|TRBJ1-5|TRBD1
CATSTTGSNQPQHF
TGTGCCACCAGCACGACAGGGAGCAATCAGCCCCAGCATTTT
>13|TRBV6-6|.|TRBJ1-2|.
CASSPGRDYGYTF
TGTGCCAGCAGTCCCGGCAGGGACTATGGCTACACCTTC
>13|TRBV9|.|TRBJ1-5|.
CASSVADGQPQHF
TGTGCCAGCAGCGTAGCGGACGGACAGCCCCAGCATTTT
>15|TRBV7-9|once|TRBJ1-1|.
CASSVFLGDYTEAFF
TGTGCCAGCAGCGTGTTCTTAGGGGACTACACTGAAGCTTTCTTT
>14|TRBV5-1|.|TRBJ1-1|.
CASSLSQRNTEAFF
TGCGCCAGCAGCTTGAGTCAGAGGAACACTGAAGCTTTCTTT
>12|TRBV11-1|.|TRBJ2-7|.
CASSFGGREQYF
TGTGCCAGCAGCTTTGGGGGGCGCGAGCAGTACTTC
>14|TRBV9|.|TRBJ2-7|.
CASSLGEGRDEQYF
TGTGCCAGCAGCTTAGGCGAGGGCCGAGACGAGCAGTACTTC
>13|TRBV6-1|.|TRBJ1-2|.
CASRETGNYGYTF
TGTGCCAGCAGAGAAACAGGGAACTATGGCTACACCTTC
>14|TRBV25-1|.|TRBJ2-7|TRBD1
CASSKGQGLYEQYF
TGTGCCAGCAGCAAGGGACAGGGACTCTACGAGCAGTACTTC
>16|TRBV27|.|TRBJ2-2|TRBD1
CASTGLMTGRTGELFF
TGTGCCAGCACGGGATTGATGACAGGGCGCACCGGGGAGCTGTTTTTT
>15|TRBV19|few|TRBJ2-5|.
CASSIHRESGETQYF
TGTGCCAGTAGTATCCACCGGGAAAGTGGGGAGACCCAGTACTTC
>15|TRBV7-3|.|TRBJ2-5|.
CASSLTTGYQETQYF
TGTGCCAGCAGCTTAACGACAGGATATCAAGAGACCCAGTACTTC
>14|TRBV30|medium-sized|TRBJ1-2|TRBD1
CAWREQGTYYGYTF
TGTGCCTGGAGGGAACAGGGGACGTACTATGGCTACACCTTC
>17|TRBV23-1|.|TRBJ2-4|TRBD2
CASSRFYGGVPKNIQYF
TGCGCCAGCAGTCGGTTTTACGGGGGGGTACCCAAAAACATTCAGTACTTC
>15|TRBV5-4|.|TRBJ2-3|.
CASSSLQAGWDTQYF
TGTGCCAGCAGCTCCTTGCAGGCCGGATGGGATACGCAGTATTTT
>16|TRBV18|.|TRBJ2-2|TRBD2
CASSPGTSGNTGELFF
TGTGCCAGCTCACCAGGGACTAGCGGGAACACCGGGGAGCTGTTTTTT
>14|TRBV9|.|TRBJ2-4|.
CASSVATDSNIQYF
TGTGCCAGCAGCGTAGCGACAGATTCAAACATTCAGTACTTC
>11|TRBV11-2|.|TRBJ2-5|.
CASSAYETQYF
TGTGCCAGCAGCGCGTATGAGACCCAGTACTTC
>13|TRBV15|few|TRBJ2-7|.
CATSRDLTYEQYF
TGTGCCACCAGCAGAGATTTAACTTACGAGCAGTACTTC
>13|TRBV7-9|.|TRBJ1-2|.
CASSLGTAGGYTF
TGTGCCAGCAGCTTAGGGACTGCCGGGGGCTACACCTTC
>15|TRBV28|once|TRBJ1-1|TRBD1
CASRSQTGVGTEAFF
TGTGCCAGCAGGTCTCAGACAGGGGTCGGCACTGAAGCTTTCTTT
>14|TRBV7-8|.|TRBJ2-3|TRBD2
CASSLASSGGAQYF
TGTGCCAGCAGCTTAGCCTCTAGCGGGGGAGCGCAGTATTTT
>16|TRBV10-2|few|TRBJ1-2|.
CASSESKRGGNYGYTF
TGCGCCAGCAGTGAGTCGAAGCGGGGTGGAAACTATGGCTACACCTTC
>17|TRBV28|.|TRBJ2-7|.
CASSSNHLEGVSYEQYF
TGTGCCAGCAGTTCTAACCACCTTGAGGGGGTGAGTTACGAGCAGTACTTC